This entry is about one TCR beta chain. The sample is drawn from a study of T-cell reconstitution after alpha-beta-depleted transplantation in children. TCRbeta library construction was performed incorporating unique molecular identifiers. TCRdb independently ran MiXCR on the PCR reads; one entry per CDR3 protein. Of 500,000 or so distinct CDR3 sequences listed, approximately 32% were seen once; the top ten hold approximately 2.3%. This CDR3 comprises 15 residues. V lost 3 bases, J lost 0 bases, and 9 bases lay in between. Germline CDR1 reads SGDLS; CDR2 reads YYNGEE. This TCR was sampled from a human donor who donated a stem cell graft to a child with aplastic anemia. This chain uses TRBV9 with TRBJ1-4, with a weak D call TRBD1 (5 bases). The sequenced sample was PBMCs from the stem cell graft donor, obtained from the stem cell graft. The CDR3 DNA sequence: TGTGCCAGCAGCGGGGACGGATCAACTAATGAAAAACTGTTTTTT. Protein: CASSGDGSTNEKLFF.